This TCR beta chain emerged from a study of T cells expressing NK-cell markers. At the level of the study: Sorted CD3+CD56+NKG2C+, CD3+CD56+NKG2C- and CD3+CD56-NKG2C+ T cells supplied TCR beta repertoires.

CDR3 size: 15 residues. From germline, CDR1 is SGHRS and CDR2 YFSETQ. TCRdb reprocessed the 5' RACE reads; each CDR3 protein has one entry and no DNA is given. The table counts about 190,000 distinct CDR3 sequences; over 20% lies in the top ten. The chain employs TRBV5-1 and TRBJ1-1. The clonotype originates from a man aged 18-69 years in good health. Sequenced input: blood T cells: a sorted CD56 or NKG2C T cell subset, CD4+ or CD8+ T cells, or bulk PBMC T cells (not recorded which). The CDR3 loop is CASSGLTDMNTEAFF.